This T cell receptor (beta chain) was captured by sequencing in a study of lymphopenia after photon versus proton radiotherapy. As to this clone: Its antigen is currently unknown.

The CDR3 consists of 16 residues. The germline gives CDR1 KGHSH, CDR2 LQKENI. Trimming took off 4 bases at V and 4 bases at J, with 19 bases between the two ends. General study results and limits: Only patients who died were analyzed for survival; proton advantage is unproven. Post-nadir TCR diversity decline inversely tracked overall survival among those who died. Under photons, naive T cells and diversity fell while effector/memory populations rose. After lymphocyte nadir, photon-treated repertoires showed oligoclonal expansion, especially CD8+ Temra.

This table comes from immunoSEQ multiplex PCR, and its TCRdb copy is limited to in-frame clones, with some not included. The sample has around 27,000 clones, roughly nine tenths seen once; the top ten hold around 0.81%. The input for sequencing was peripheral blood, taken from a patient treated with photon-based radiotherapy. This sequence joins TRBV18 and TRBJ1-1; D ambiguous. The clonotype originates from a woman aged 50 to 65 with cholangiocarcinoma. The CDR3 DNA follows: TGTGCCAGCTCACTTAGTGAGGGATTGGTGAGCACTGAAGCTTTCTTT. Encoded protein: CASSLSEGLVSTEAFF.